This T cell receptor (beta chain) emerged from a study of blood T cell repertoires in COVID-19. Study overall: Italy, Spain and the United States were the sources of the convalescent and acute COVID-19 samples. PBMCs, B-cell-depleted T cells, or T cells provided the cDNA or gDNA that made up the material.

In the authors' methods: Nucleated cell number was recorded as an estimate derived from reference gene primer amplification. The table came from immunoSEQ multiplex PCR; TCRdb's copy has only in-frame clones and leaves some out. That table supplies the V and J calls and clone size; D and trimming were determined from the DNA. The sample has about 260,000 clones; 70% to 85% are singletons. Germline V CDR1 and CDR2: MRHNA, SNTAGT. V lost 3 bases and J 6 bases, leaving 9 bases between the germline ends. This CDR3 comprises 13 residues. The sequencing input was peripheral blood. The receptor was derived from a woman of 80 years or more with acute or convalescent COVID-19. The gene calls are TRBV6-4 and TRBJ1-5, with D possibly matching TRBD1 (6 bases). The CDR3 region has the DNA TGTGCCAGCAGTGAGGGGGCCGGTCAGCCCCAGCATTTT. Translating it yields CASSEGAGQPQHF.